This TCR beta chain was sequenced during a study of blood T cell repertoires in COVID-19. The wider study: The United States, Italy and Spain provided the acute and convalescent COVID-19 samples. T cells, B-cell-depleted T cells, or PBMCs provided the cDNA or gDNA that served as material.

Source study methods: Estimates of nucleated cell counts were drawn from the amplification of reference gene primers. TCRdb keeps only in-frame clones here, not all; method: immunoSEQ multiplex PCR. V, J and clone size are those of that table, while D and trimming were read from the DNA. Altogether fewer than 70,000 clones are present, 88% being singletons, with the ten largest covering under 4.5%. Sequenced sample: peripheral blood. This receptor was identified in a human donor in a cohort sampled during active COVID-19.

DNA for the CDR3: TGTGCCAGCATTAGCCTCCCTACCTTCGAAGAGACCCAGTACTTC. This encodes CASISLPTFEETQYF. The chain uses TRBV6-5 and TRBJ2-5; D is ambiguous. V was pared by 7 bases and J by 3 bases, with 18 bases between. Germline lookup yields CDR1 MNHEY and CDR2 SVGAGI. The CDR3 has 15 amino acids.